This TCR beta chain originates from a study of blood T cell repertoires in COVID-19. Overall study context: Sites in the United States, Italy and Spain provided acute and convalescent COVID-19 samples. The analysed material was cDNA or gDNA that came from T cells, B-cell-depleted T cells, or PBMCs.

Per the original methods: Amplification from reference gene primers served as the basis for estimated nucleated cell counts. Some clones are missing from TCRdb's copy, which holds only in-frame ones; the method was immunoSEQ multiplex PCR. V and J calls and clone size come straight from that table; D and trimming were deduced from the DNA. The sample includes some 150,000 clones, approximately 85% of them seen just once. A Seattle source enrolled patients during active infection and followed them longitudinally. The TCR was taken from a man in his sixties with COVID-19, enrolled during active disease. Material: peripheral blood.

CDR3 DNA sequence: TGTGCCAGCAGCTCCTTGGGACAGGCCTACAATGAGCAGTTCTTC. Translating gives CASSSLGQAYNEQFF. This chain uses TRBV7-3 with TRBJ2-1, with 8 positions matching TRBD1. This CDR3 has 15 residues. From germline, CDR1 is SGHTA and CDR2 FQGTGA. J lost 2 bases, V lost 4 bases, and 4 bases had no gene match. The whole variable domain, remainder taken from reference TRBV7-3 and TRBJ2-1, is GAGVSQTPSNKVTEKGKYVELRCDPISGHTALYWYRQSLGQGPEFLIYFQGTGAADDSGLPNDRFFAVRPEGSVSTLKIQRTERGDSAVYLCASSSLGQAYNEQFFGPGTRLTVL.